These 31 T cell receptor beta chains were all obtained from the same sample, sequenced in a study of shared clonotypes between healthy human individuals. Profiling relied on immunoSEQ multiplex PCR, and the TCRdb table lists in-frame clones only, not all of them. This sample has more than 400,000 clones; 95% to 97% occur once, and the top ten carry 0.06%. The sequencing sample was made of naive CD4+ T cells sorted from blood. Subset in this sample: CD45RA+ positively selected. The receptors were sampled from a woman in her 30s in good health.

This chain connects TRBV7-8 to TRBJ2-7, with a weak D call TRBD2 (5 bases). Germline V gene data show CDR1 as SGHVS and CDR2 as FQNEAQ. CDR3 size: 13 residues. The V and J ends lost 1 base and 3 bases respectively, with 7 bases between them. The CDR3 bases are TGTGCCAGCAGCTTAGGAGGGATCTACGAGCAGTACTTC. Its translation is CASSLGGIYEQYF.

The chain links TRBV27 to TRBJ1-2, with D unclear. V was shortened by 5 bases and J by 4 bases, with 20 bases between the two germline ends. Germline assignment: CDR1 MNHEY and CDR2 SMNVEV (reference sequence). CDR3 length equals 16 residues. For the CDR3, the DNA is TGTGCCAGCAGTGTGACATGGACGCAAGGGAGCTATGGCTACACCTTC. Its translation is CASSVTWTQGSYGYTF.

In this sample, this clone turned up once. V gene TRBV19 combines with J gene TRBJ2-7; no clear D. V was pared by 10 bases and J by 2 bases, with 12 bases between. The CDR3 extends over 12 amino acids. The V gene's germline CDR1 is LNHDA and CDR2 SQIVND (reference sequence). This CDR3 reads CATSDLTYEQYF. DNA for the CDR3: TGTGCCACCTCGGACCTTACCTACGAGCAGTACTTC.

The rearrangement uses TRBV25-1 and TRBJ1-1; TRBD1 agrees at 9 bases. The V gene's germline CDR1 is MGHDK and CDR2 SYGVNS. V trimming: 2 bases; J trimming: 5 bases; junction bases outside the gene matches: 6. This CDR3 has 15 amino acids. The CDR3 sequence: CASSEEGTGNTEAFF. The CDR3 DNA sequence: TGTGCCAGCAGTGAAGAGGGGACAGGGAATACTGAAGCTTTCTTT.

The chain couples TRBV7-7 to TRBJ2-1; 10 bases match TRBD2. V was pared by 5 bases and J by 4 bases, with 11 bases of the junction left unmatched. Germline loops: CDR1 SSHAT, CDR2 FNYEAQ (reference sequence). The CDR3 covers 17 residues. The DNA for the CDR3 is TGTGCCAGCAGCCAAGGCCTGGGACTAGCGAAATACAATGAGCAGTTCTTC. Amino acids: CASSQGLGLAKYNEQFF. Full variable domain (missing parts from reference TRBV7-7 and TRBJ2-1): GAGVSQSPRYKVTKRGQDVTLRCDPISSHATLYWYQQALGQGPEFLTYFNYEAQPDKSGLPSDRFSAERPEGSISTLTIQRTEQRDSAMYRCASSQGLGLAKYNEQFFGPGTRLTVL.

The rearrangement links TRBV5-1 to TRBJ2-2; possibly TRBD1 for D (5 bases). This CDR3 region has 15 residues. Trimming cost V 1 base and J 5 bases, with 12 bases left between them. From germline, CDR1 is SGHRS and CDR2 YFSETQ. This CDR3 is CASSLNAGLTGELFF. The CDR3 nucleotides read TGCGCCAGCAGCTTGAACGCAGGGTTGACCGGGGAGCTGTTTTTT.

This sequence joins TRBV5-1 and TRBJ1-1, with TRBD1 matching over 9 bases. Germline assignment: CDR1 SGHRS and CDR2 YFSETQ. J was trimmed by 5 bases and V by 4 bases; bases with no gene match: 12. The CDR3 is made up of 16 amino acids. The DNA of the CDR3 is TGCGCCAGCAGCGAGGGACAGGGCCTATCCCAAACTGAAGCTTTCTTT. Amino acids: CASSEGQGLSQTEAFF.

The CDR3 loop is CASSLGRGRGNIQYF. The DNA for the CDR3 is TGTGCCAGCAGCTTGGGCAGGGGGCGAGGTAACATTCAGTACTTC. The V and J genes are TRBV5-4 and TRBJ2-4, with 8 nucleotides matching TRBD1. V lost 0 bases to trimming and J lost 7 bases; unmatched junction nucleotides: 6. The CDR3 has 15 residues. Looked up from germline, CDR1 is SGHNT and CDR2 is YYREEE (reference sequence).

The chain couples TRBV5-1 to TRBJ1-2; TRBD1 matches 12 bases. With 2 bases clipped from V and 7 bases from J, the junction kept 12 bases outside the gene matches. Germline V lookup: CDR1 SGHRS, CDR2 YFSETQ. This CDR3 contains 17 residues. The CDR3 loop reads CASSLAGTGGVSSGYTF. The DNA for the CDR3 is TGCGCCAGCAGCTTAGCCGGGACAGGGGGCGTAAGTTCTGGCTACACCTTC.

This clone appeared once. This CDR3 is CASSVAGTGDSYGYTF. The DNA for the CDR3 is TGTGCCAGCAGCGTAGCCGGGACAGGAGACTCCTATGGCTACACCTTC. This chain uses TRBV9 with TRBJ1-2; TRBD1 aligns across 8 bases. The CDR3 has 16 amino acids. The V and J ends lost 0 bases and 4 bases, in that order; junction bases with no gene match: 8. CDR1 is SGDLS, CDR2 YYNGEE, per germline.

The V and J genes are TRBV28 and TRBJ2-2; 11 nucleotides align to TRBD2. CDR3 length: 16 amino acids. Per the germline V gene, CDR1 is MDHEN and CDR2 is SYDVKM. V dropped 3 bases and J dropped 6; count of bases not matched to a gene: 6. CDR3 in DNA: TGTGCCAGCAGTTTGTCCGGGACTAGCGGTTCCGGGGAGCTGTTTTTT. It encodes CASSLSGTSGSGELFF.

The chain couples TRBV18 to TRBJ2-1; maybe TRBD1 (6 bases). CDR1 KGHSH and CDR2 LQKENI come from the germline V gene. Trimming shortened V by 5 bases and J by 9 bases, and 14 bases separated the two germline ends. The CDR3 is 13 residues long. CDR3 region: CASSATRGSEQFF. CDR3 nucleotides: TGTGCCAGCTCAGCCACCAGGGGTAGTGAGCAGTTCTTC.

The CDR3 nucleotides are TGTGCCAGCTCACCAAACGGGATGGACGAGCAGTACTTC. Residues: CASSPNGMDEQYF. This chain joins TRBV18 and TRBJ2-7; D is perhaps TRBD2 (5 bases). The length of the CDR3 is 13 residues. Per the germline V gene, CDR1 is KGHSH and CDR2 is LQKENI. Trimming took 2 bases from V and 5 from J, leaving 10 bases between them.

The chain is built from TRBV6-6 and TRBJ1-1, with 9 nucleotides matching TRBD1. V lost 8 bases, J lost 4 bases, and 11 bases stayed unmatched. The CDR3 has 15 residues. CDR1 is MNHNY and CDR2 is SVGAGI in the germline V gene (reference sequence). The CDR3 DNA reads as TGTGCCAGCGTCCGGACAGGGGCGACAGGCACTGAAGCTTTCTTT. Its protein product is CASVRTGATGTEAFF.

This clone was picked up one time. This rearrangement joins TRBV7-6 to TRBJ2-7; D unresolved. This CDR3 spans 16 amino acids. With 5 bases removed from V and 0 bases from J, the gap between germline ends came to 17 bases. Germline-derived CDR1 and CDR2 are SGHVS and FNYEAQ. This CDR3 is CASSPRAKKSSYEQYF. The CDR3 region has the DNA TGTGCCAGCAGCCCCCGGGCAAAAAAGAGCTCCTACGAGCAGTACTTC. The full variable domain, rest sourced from reference TRBV7-6 and TRBJ2-7, is GAGVSQSPRYKVTKRGQDVALRCDPISGHVSLYWYRQALGQGPEFLTYFNYEAQQDKSGLPNDRFSAERPEGSISTLTIQRTEQRDSAMYRCASSPRAKKSSYEQYFGPGTRLTVT.

This clone appeared once. The chain links TRBV27 to TRBJ2-7; D is unclear. V was pared by 3 bases and J by 3 bases, with 12 bases between. The CDR3 has 14 residues. Germline CDR1 is MNHEY and CDR2 is SMNVEV (reference sequence). The CDR3 DNA follows: TGTGCCAGCAGTTTCCTGGCCTCGAACTACGAGCAGTACTTC. Translation: CASSFLASNYEQYF.

The V and J genes are TRBV7-9 and TRBJ2-5; D is unresolved. V lost 5 bases and J lost 5, with 6 bases in between. The CDR3 is made up of 11 amino acids. Germline V gene data show CDR1 as SEHNR and CDR2 as FQNEAQ (reference sequence). The CDR3 DNA sequence: TGTGCCAGCAGCCCTTGGGAGACCCAGTACTTC. Translated, it gives CASSPWETQYF.

This chain links TRBV28 with TRBJ1-2; D possibly corresponds to TRBD1 (6 bases). Deletions cut 8 bases from V and 3 bases from J, with 16 bases between. This CDR3 region has 14 residues. Germline V gene data show CDR1 as MDHEN and CDR2 as SYDVKM. The DNA of the CDR3 is TGTGCCAGCGGGGGGGCAGGAGATTACTATGGCTACACCTTC. Its protein is CASGGAGDYYGYTF.

DNA for the CDR3: TGTGCCAGCAGCCCACAGGGGAATCAGCCCCAGCATTTT. Its protein is CASSPQGNQPQHF. This chain connects TRBV7-2 to TRBJ1-5; 7 positions match TRBD1. CDR1 is SGHTA and CDR2 is FQGNSA in the germline V gene. The CDR3 is made up of 13 amino acids. Unmatched junction bases numbered 2, after V lost 5 bases and J lost 4 bases.

This clone was found once. The rearrangement joins TRBV7-3 to TRBJ2-2; a possible D gene is TRBD1 (5 bases). V gave up 2 bases and J gave up 1 base, with 14 bases separating them. Germline values: CDR1 SGHTA, CDR2 FQGTGA. This CDR3 contains 17 residues. As DNA, the CDR3 is TGTGCCAGCAGCTTACTACCAGGACACTTGAACACCGGGGAGCTGTTTTTT. It encodes CASSLLPGHLNTGELFF. The whole variable domain, remainder taken from reference TRBV7-3 and TRBJ2-2, is GAGVSQTPSNKVTEKGKYVELRCDPISGHTALYWYRQSLGQGPEFLIYFQGTGAADDSGLPNDRFFAVRPEGSVSTLKIQRTERGDSAVYLCASSLLPGHLNTGELFFGEGSRLTVL.

This rearrangement joins TRBV27 to TRBJ2-3; D might be TRBD1 or TRBD2, each matching 6 bases. The CDR3 length is 16 residues. The V end was cut by 2 bases, the J end by 2 bases, with 14 bases between. Germline-derived CDR1 and CDR2 are MNHEY and SMNVEV (reference sequence). Here the CDR3 DNA reads TGTGCCAGCAGTTTAGTAAGGGGGGCCCTCACAGATACGCAGTATTTT. It translates to CASSLVRGALTDTQYF.

In its sample, this clone was seen once. The rearrangement uses TRBV2 and TRBJ1-6; the D is unclear. Per the germline V gene, CDR1 is SNHLY and CDR2 is FYNNEI. The CDR3 loop spans 14 amino acids. Trimming took off 8 bases at V and 7 bases at J, with 15 bases between the two ends. The CDR3, as DNA: TGTGCCAGCTTAAGAACGGGTTTCAATTCACCCCTCCACTTT. Encoded protein: CASLRTGFNSPLHF.

CDR3 coding DNA: TGTGCCAGCAGTTTCGGGTTCGGTGGGGACAGGGCTTACGAGCAGTACTTC. Translation: CASSFGFGGDRAYEQYF. This rearrangement joins TRBV28 to TRBJ2-7; 9 nucleotides agree with TRBD1. The germline gives CDR1 MDHEN, CDR2 SYDVKM. The CDR3 is 17 residues long. V lost 3 bases to trimming and J lost 4 bases; unmatched junction nucleotides: 13.

The chain has TRBV18 and TRBJ2-1, with D possibly called TRBD1 or TRBD2 (5 bases each). The germline V gene encodes CDR1 KGHSH and CDR2 LQKENI. V was trimmed by 6 bases and J by 4 bases, leaving 19 bases between them. The CDR3 sequence is 16 residues long. CDR3 sequence: CASSHAPGTVYNEQFF. The CDR3 DNA is TGTGCCAGCTCGCACGCTCCCGGGACGGTGTACAATGAGCAGTTCTTC.

The J gene is TRBJ2-7, the V gene TRBV27, with 11 positions matching TRBD2. This CDR3 comprises 16 residues. Germline CDR1 is MNHEY and CDR2 is SMNVEV (reference sequence). Trimming took 8 bases from V and 2 from J; bases not matched to a gene: 11. CDR3 sequence (DNA): TGTGCCAGCCAGGACAGATTGACTAGCGGGGCCTACGAGCAGTACTTC. It is translated as CASQDRLTSGAYEQYF.

V is TRBV28 and J is TRBJ2-5; possible D gene TRBD1, 6 bases. The V and J ends lost 5 bases and 5 bases respectively, with 15 bases between them. The length of the CDR3 is 14 residues. Germline CDR1 MDHEN, CDR2 SYDVKM. CDR3 loop: CASSTHRVRETQYF. Here the CDR3 DNA reads TGTGCCAGCAGTACACACAGGGTTCGGGAGACCCAGTACTTC.

The genes are TRBV18 and TRBJ2-1; D gene uncertain. The CDR3 consists of 14 residues. V was pared by 3 bases and J by 0 bases, with 6 bases between. Per the germline V gene, CDR1 is KGHSH and CDR2 is LQKENI. In nucleotides, the CDR3 is TGTGCCAGCTCACCGGCGAACTCCTACAATGAGCAGTTCTTC. This encodes CASSPANSYNEQFF.

The CDR3 protein is CASSPGLGIRETQYF. The CDR3, as DNA: TGTGCCAGCAGCCCGGGACTAGGAATTAGGGAGACCCAGTACTTC. The chain joins TRBV7-2 to TRBJ2-5; 8 bases are a match to TRBD2. The CDR3 runs to 15 residues. Looked up from germline, CDR1 is SGHTA and CDR2 is FQGNSA. With 5 bases clipped from V and 5 bases from J, the junction kept 10 bases outside the gene matches.

The CDR3 loop reads CASSSPRTGATYSGNTIYF. The CDR3 DNA reads as TGTGCCAGCAGTTCCCCCCGGACGGGGGCGACCTACTCTGGAAACACCATATATTTT. The genes are TRBV28 and TRBJ1-3; a weak D match, TRBD1 (6 bases). CDR1 and CDR2 (germline): MDHEN, SYDVKM. CDR3 length equals 19 residues. V shed 4 bases and J shed 0 bases, with 22 bases lying between them.

This chain uses TRBV13 with TRBJ2-7; D is unresolved. The CDR3 length is 13 residues. Trimming removed 2 bases from V and 2 bases from J, with 7 bases in between. In germline, CDR1 is PRHDT, CDR2 FYEKMQ (reference sequence). The DNA of the CDR3 is TGTGCCAGCAGCTTAATACAGACCTACGAGCAGTACTTC. Protein sequence: CASSLIQTYEQYF.

The genes are TRBV4-1 and TRBJ1-2, with 9 bases fitting TRBD1. The CDR3 is made up of 15 amino acids. The V gene end was trimmed by 6 bases and the J gene end by 2 bases; junction bases not matched to a gene: 7. Germline-derived CDR1 and CDR2 are MGHRA and YSYEKL. CDR3 sequence (DNA): TGCGCCAGCAGGCTACCGGGACAGGGCAACTATGGCTACACCTTC. It encodes CASRLPGQGNYGYTF.